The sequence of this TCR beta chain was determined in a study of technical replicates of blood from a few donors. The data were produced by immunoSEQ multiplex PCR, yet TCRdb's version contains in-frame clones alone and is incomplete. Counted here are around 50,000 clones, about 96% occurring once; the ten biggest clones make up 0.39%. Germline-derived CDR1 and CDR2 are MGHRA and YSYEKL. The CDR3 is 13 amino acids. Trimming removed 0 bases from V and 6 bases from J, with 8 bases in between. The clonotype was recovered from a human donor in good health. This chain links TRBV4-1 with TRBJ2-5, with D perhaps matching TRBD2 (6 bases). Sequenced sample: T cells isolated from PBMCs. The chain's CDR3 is CASSQESGQTQYF. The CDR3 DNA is TGCGCCAGCAGCCAAGAAAGCGGGCAGACCCAGTACTTC.